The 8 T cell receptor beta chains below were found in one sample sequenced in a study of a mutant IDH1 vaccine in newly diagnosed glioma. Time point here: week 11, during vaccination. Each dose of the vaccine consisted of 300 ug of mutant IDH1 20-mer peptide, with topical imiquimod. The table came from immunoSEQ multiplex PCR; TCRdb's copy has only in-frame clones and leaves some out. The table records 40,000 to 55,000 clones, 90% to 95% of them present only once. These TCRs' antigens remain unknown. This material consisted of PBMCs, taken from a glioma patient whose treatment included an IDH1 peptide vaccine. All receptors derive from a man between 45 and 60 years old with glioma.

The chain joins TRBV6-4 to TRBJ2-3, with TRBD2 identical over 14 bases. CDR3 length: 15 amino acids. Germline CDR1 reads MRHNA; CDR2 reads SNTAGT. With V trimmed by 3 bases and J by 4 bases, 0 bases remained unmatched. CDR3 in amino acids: CASSETSGGADTQYF. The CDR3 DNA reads TGTGCCAGCAGTGAGACTAGCGGGGGGGCAGATACGCAGTATTTT.

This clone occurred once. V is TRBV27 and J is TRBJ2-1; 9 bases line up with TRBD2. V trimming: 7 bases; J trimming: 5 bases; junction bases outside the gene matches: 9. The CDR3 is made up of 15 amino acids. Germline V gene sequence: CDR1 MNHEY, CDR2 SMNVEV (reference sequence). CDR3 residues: CASTPSGRPNNEQFF. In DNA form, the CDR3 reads TGTGCCAGCACCCCAAGCGGGAGGCCAAACAATGAGCAGTTCTTC.

The CDR3 DNA reads TGTGCCAGCAGTGACCCCCGGGGAGGGAGCAGGGATGAGCAGTTCTTC. Its protein is CASSDPRGGSRDEQFF. The V and J genes are TRBV25-1 and TRBJ2-1; 7 bases are shared with TRBD2. Germline values: CDR1 MGHDK, CDR2 SYGVNS. V lost 3 bases, J lost 8 bases, and 13 bases stayed unmatched. The CDR3 runs 16 residues. The full variable domain, with the rest looked up from reference TRBV25-1 and TRBJ2-1, is EADIYQTPRYLVIGTGKKITLECSQTMGHDKMYWYQQDPGMELHLIHYSYGVNSTEKGDLSSESTVSRIRTEHFPLTLESARPSHTSQYLCASSDPRGGSRDEQFFGPGTRLTVL.

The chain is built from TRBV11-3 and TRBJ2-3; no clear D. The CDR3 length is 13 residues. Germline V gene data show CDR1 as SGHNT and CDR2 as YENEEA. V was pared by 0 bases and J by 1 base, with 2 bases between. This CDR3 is CASSLEGTDTQYF. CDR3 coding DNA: TGTGCCAGCAGCTTAGAGGGCACAGATACGCAGTATTTT.

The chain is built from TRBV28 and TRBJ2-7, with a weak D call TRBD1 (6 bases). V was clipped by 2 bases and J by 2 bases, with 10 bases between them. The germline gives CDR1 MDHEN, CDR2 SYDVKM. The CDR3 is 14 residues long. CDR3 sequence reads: CASSLEGDTYEQYF. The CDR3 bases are TGTGCCAGCAGTTTAGAAGGGGACACCTACGAGCAGTACTTC.

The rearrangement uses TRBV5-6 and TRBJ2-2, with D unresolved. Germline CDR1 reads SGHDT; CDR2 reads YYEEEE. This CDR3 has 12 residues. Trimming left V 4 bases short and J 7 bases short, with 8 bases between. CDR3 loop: CASSHSRGELFF. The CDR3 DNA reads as TGTGCCAGCAGCCATAGCCGCGGGGAGCTGTTTTTT.

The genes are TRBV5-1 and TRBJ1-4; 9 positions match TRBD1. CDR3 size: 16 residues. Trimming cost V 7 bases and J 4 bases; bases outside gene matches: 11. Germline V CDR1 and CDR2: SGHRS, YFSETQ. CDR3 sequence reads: CASGQLGTGNNEKLFF. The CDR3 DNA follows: TGCGCCAGCGGGCAGCTTGGGACAGGGAATAATGAAAAACTGTTTTTT.

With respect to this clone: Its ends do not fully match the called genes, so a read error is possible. The DNA for the CDR3 is TGTGCCAGCAGCTTGGGACAGGGGGCTGAGGCTTTCTTT. Residues: CASSLGQGAEAFF. This chain connects TRBV7-9 to TRBJ1-1; TRBD1 agrees at 12 bases. The CDR3 is 13 amino acids. Germline CDR1 is SEHNR and CDR2 is FQNEAQ (reference sequence).